This is a list of T cell receptor beta chains from one sample in a study of blood T cell repertoires in COVID-19. TCRdb's copy holds only in-frame clones and misses some; the assay was immunoSEQ multiplex PCR. There are around 70,000 clones in the sample; roughly 81% occur only once, and around 20% lies in the top ten. The sample taken for sequencing was peripheral blood. All receptors derive from a woman in her seventies with acute or convalescent COVID-19. The CDR3 runs from the conserved cysteine through the conserved F or W. A D gene is named only where the DNA matches it firmly. Size tells how often a clone was seen (once, few, many) or the class of an expanded clone, and some rows leave it out.

clone_size	v_call	j_call	d_call	cdr3_aa	cdr3_nt
NA	TRBV6-4	TRBJ1-2	NA	CASSVDIGYGYTF	TGTGCCAGCAGTGTGGACATAGGATATGGCTACACCTTC
once	TRBV28	TRBJ1-6	TRBD1	CASSLWGQGPNSPLHF	TGTGCCAGCAGTTTATGGGGACAGGGACCTAATTCACCCCTCCACTTT
NA	TRBV6-5	TRBJ1-5	NA	CASRKSRTEYQPQHF	TGTGCCAGCAGAAAATCTAGGACAGAGTATCAGCCCCAGCATTTT
many	TRBV10-3	TRBJ1-3	NA	CAIRDSSGNTIYF	TGTGCCATCAGGGACAGCTCTGGAAACACCATATATTTT
NA	TRBV7-2	TRBJ1-5	NA	CASRYTSTGVDHQPQHF	TGTGCCAGCAGGTATACTAGCACGGGGGTAGATCATCAGCCCCAGCATTTT
NA	TRBV5-8	TRBJ1-6	NA	CASSLAYNSPLHF	TGTGCCAGCAGCTTGGCTTATAATTCACCCCTCCACTTT
NA	TRBV5-1	TRBJ2-7	NA	CASSQGSGGGEQYF	TGCGCCAGCAGCCAAGGATCAGGGGGAGGCGAGCAGTACTTC
NA	TRBV5-1	TRBJ2-1	TRBD2	CASSTAGYNEQFF	TGCGCCAGCAGCACAGCGGGGTACAATGAGCAGTTCTTC
NA	TRBV10-3	TRBJ1-2	TRBD1	CAISESQGDGYTF	TGTGCCATCAGTGAGTCACAGGGGGACGGCTACACCTTC
NA	TRBV5-1	TRBJ2-7	TRBD1	CASSLGGDRYEQYF	TGCGCCAGCAGCTTGGGTGGGGACAGGTACGAGCAGTACTTC
NA	TRBV4-1	TRBJ1-6	TRBD1	CASSQGPTGDNSPLHF	TGCGCCAGCAGCCAAGGCCCCACAGGGGATAATTCACCCCTCCACTTT
NA	TRBV28	TRBJ2-7	NA	CASSLQGGQSYEQYF	TGTGCCAGCAGTTTACAGGGTGGGCAATCCTACGAGCAGTACTTC
NA	TRBV3-1/TRBV3-2	TRBJ1-2	NA	CASSEWQGYTF	TGTGCCAGCAGCGAATGGCAGGGCTACACCTTC
NA	TRBV11-2	TRBJ2-1	TRBD2	CASSLDGSGRKEQFF	TGTGCCAGCAGCTTAGATGGGAGCGGGAGAAAGGAGCAGTTCTTC
few	TRBV19	TRBJ1-2	NA	CASREGGTTNYGYTF	TGTGCCAGTAGGGAGGGAGGAACGACTAACTATGGCTACACCTTC
NA	TRBV7-2	TRBJ2-1	TRBD2	CASSLAGLAGGLRFF	TGTGCCAGCAGCTTAGCGGGGTTAGCGGGAGGGCTCAGATTCTTC
NA	TRBV14	TRBJ2-7	NA	CASSPSDYEQYF	TGTGCCAGCAGCCCTAGCGACTACGAGCAGTACTTC
NA	TRBV25-1	TRBJ1-4	NA	CASSELTGELNEKLFF	TGTGCCAGCAGTGAATTAACGGGGGAGCTTAATGAAAAACTGTTTTTT
NA	TRBV6-2/TRBV6-3	TRBJ2-7	TRBD2	CASSYWIAGVNEQYF	TGTGCCAGCAGTTACTGGATAGCGGGAGTTAACGAGCAGTACTTC
NA	TRBV10-1	TRBJ2-7	NA	CASSPEHGSSYEQYF	TGCGCCAGCAGCCCTGAGCACGGGAGCTCCTACGAGCAGTACTTC
once	TRBV19	TRBJ2-5	NA	CASSIGQPQETQYF	TGTGCCAGTAGTATAGGACAGCCCCAAGAGACCCAGTACTTC
few	TRBV11-3	TRBJ2-2	TRBD2	CASSLTGTSGTRELFF	TGTGCCAGCAGCTTAACCGGGACTAGCGGGACCCGGGAGCTGTTTTTT
NA	TRBV5-5	TRBJ1-1	TRBD1	CASSLEGASRTEAFF	TGTGCCAGCAGCTTGGAGGGGGCGAGTCGGACTGAAGCTTTCTTT
NA	TRBV6-2/TRBV6-3	TRBJ2-7	TRBD2	CASSYGTSGNNEQYF	TGTGCCAGCAGTTACGGTACTAGCGGGAACAACGAGCAGTACTTC
NA	TRBV5-8	TRBJ1-5	TRBD1	CASSYRGLGQPQHF	TGTGCCAGCTCGTACAGGGGGCTCGGACAGCCCCAGCATTTT
NA	TRBV20-1	TRBJ1-3	TRBD1	CSASLTGGSISGNTIYF	TGCAGTGCTAGTTTGACAGGGGGCTCCATCTCTGGAAACACCATATATTTT
NA	TRBV7-9	TRBJ1-5	NA	CASSLAGARQPQHF	TGTGCCAGCAGCTTAGCAGGGGCAAGGCAGCCCCAGCATTTT
NA	TRBV5-1	TRBJ1-1	TRBD1	CASSSGQGLEAFF	TGCGCCAGCAGCTCCGGACAGGGATTGGAAGCTTTCTTT
NA	TRBV6-5	TRBJ2-7	TRBD2	CASRTSGSSYEQYF	TGTGCCAGCAGGACTAGCGGGAGCTCCTACGAGCAGTACTTC
NA	TRBV9	TRBJ1-6	TRBD1	CASSTRGGTDNSPLHF	TGTGCCAGCAGCACCCGGGGGGGGACAGATAATTCACCCCTCCACTTT
NA	TRBV12-5	TRBJ1-2	NA	CASGLAGGYTF	TGTGCTAGTGGCCTGGCGGGGGGCTACACCTTC
NA	TRBV19	TRBJ1-2	NA	CASSIEARPNYGYTF	TGTGCCAGTAGTATAGAGGCCAGGCCTAACTATGGCTACACCTTC
NA	TRBV25-1	TRBJ1-1	NA	CASSAGFDFTEAFF	TGTGCCAGCAGTGCGGGATTCGATTTCACTGAAGCTTTCTTT
once	TRBV18	TRBJ2-1	NA	CASSPVRNEQFF	TGTGCCAGCTCACCAGTCCGGAATGAGCAGTTCTTC
NA	TRBV6-5	TRBJ1-2	TRBD1	CASSYPGQGNYGYTF	TGTGCCAGCAGTTACCCTGGACAGGGTAACTATGGCTACACCTTC